The rows below give T cell receptor beta chains drawn from one sample of a study of T cell changes during pregnancy in multiple sclerosis. The assay was immunoSEQ multiplex PCR, and TCRdb's table has in-frame clones only and misses some. Of about 60,000 clones listed, almost 97% are singletons. The sample in question was CD8+ T cells from peripheral blood mononuclear cells, obtained after pregnancy. The receptor source for this set is a female donor with multiple sclerosis, enrolled in a pregnancy study. CDR3s include the opening cysteine and the closing phenylalanine or tryptophan. The D gene is left open where the match is weak. The size entry is marked missing in some rows and otherwise reads once, few, many or a size class.

TRBV2,NA,TRBJ2-1,TRBD2,TGTGCCAGCACGTCGGGACTAGGCTCCTACAATGAGCAGTTCTTC,CASTSGLGSYNEQFF
TRBV2,NA,TRBJ1-3,TRBD1,TGTGCCATCCCGGACAGGGGCTCTGGAAACACCATATATTTT,CAIPDRGSGNTIYF
TRBV19,NA,TRBJ2-3,TRBD1,TGTGCCAGTAGCATCACAGGGGGCGCAGATACGCAGTATTTT,CASSITGGADTQYF
TRBV7-2,NA,TRBJ2-5,TRBD1,TGTGCCAGCAGACAGACAGGGGAAGAGACCCAGTACTTC,CASRQTGEETQYF
TRBV19,NA,TRBJ2-5,NA,TGTGCCAGTAGTATACCAGGGGCCGAGACCCAGTACTTC,CASSIPGAETQYF
TRBV5-1,NA,TRBJ2-7,NA,TGCGCCAGCAGCTTGGGCGGCTACGAGCAGTACTTC,CASSLGGYEQYF
TRBV27,NA,TRBJ2-7,NA,TGTGCCAGCAGCGAAAGCGGGCCCTCCTACGAGCAGTACTTC,CASSESGPSYEQYF
TRBV2,NA,TRBJ2-7,TRBD1,TGTGCCAGCCGGACAGGGCAGCACGAGCAGTACTTC,CASRTGQHEQYF
TRBV10-3,NA,TRBJ2-1,NA,TGTGCCATCAGTGAGACTAGCAGCTACAATGAGCAGTTCTTC,CAISETSSYNEQFF
TRBV5-5,NA,TRBJ2-5,NA,TGTGCCAGCAGCTTTCCTAGGGGGGGAGAGACCCAGTACTTC,CASSFPRGGETQYF
TRBV7-9,NA,TRBJ1-4,NA,TGTGCCAGCAGCCAAGACGGAGATAATGAAAAACTGTTTTTT,CASSQDGDNEKLFF
TRBV18,NA,TRBJ2-1,TRBD1,TGTGCCAGCTCACCGGGACAGGGGTTCTCCTACAATGAGCAGTTCTTC,CASSPGQGFSYNEQFF
TRBV28,NA,TRBJ1-5,TRBD1,TGTGCCACCAACACAGGGGGCAATCAGCCCCAGCATTTT,CATNTGGNQPQHF
TRBV9,NA,TRBJ2-7,TRBD1,TGTGCCAGCAGCGTAGCCGGGACTGCAGGGACAGGCTTGGGCGAGCAGTACTTC,CASSVAGTAGTGLGEQYF
TRBV4-1,once,TRBJ2-2,TRBD2,TGCGCCAGCAGCCAAGAGGTAGCGGGAGGGCCCGGGGAGCTGTTTTTT,CASSQEVAGGPGELFF
TRBV19,once,TRBJ2-3,NA,TGTGCCAGTAGTATCCTACTGAGGGATACGCAGTATTTT,CASSILLRDTQYF
TRBV7-9,NA,TRBJ2-3,TRBD2,TGTGCCAGCAGCTCGGGGGGGTTTGATACGCAGTATTTT,CASSSGGFDTQYF
TRBV27,once,TRBJ1-2,NA,TGTGCCAGCAGTCCGCGCGGGGGGATCGCCTATGGCTACACCTTC,CASSPRGGIAYGYTF
TRBV28,NA,TRBJ2-2,TRBD2,TGTGCCAGCAGTCATCGAGCGGGAGGGCCTGTCACCGGGGAGCTGTTTTTT,CASSHRAGGPVTGELFF
TRBV7-9,once,TRBJ2-7,NA,TGTGCCAGCAGCCAACATCCCTACGAGCAGTACTTC,CASSQHPYEQYF
TRBV27,NA,TRBJ2-3,NA,TGTGCCAGCAGTTTACGGTCGGATACGCAGTATTTT,CASSLRSDTQYF